This T cell receptor beta chain was sequenced for a study of T cell repertoires in cytomegalovirus infection. Study details: HLA-C-restricted CMV epitopes, recently identified, and well-studied HLA-B-restricted ones were used by the study. Matching HLA type and CMV infection were both indicated by public TCR beta signatures.

Via MiXCR, TCRdb re-called the reads, giving one row per CDR3 protein. The sample yields 680,000 or so distinct CDR3 sequences, around 31% seen once. Note on this clonotype: Its antigen is currently unknown.

General study results and limits: Cumulative frequency (of public TCR beta family members) identified carriers of CMV plus the relevant HLA. HLA-C-restricted CMV-specific TCR beta clonotypes were dominant in the ex vivo response.

The V end lost 5 bases, the J end lost 1 base, and 9 bases lay between the germline ends. The germline gives CDR1 SNHLY, CDR2 FYNNEI. The CDR3 spans 14 residues. The chain uses TRBV2 and TRBJ1-5; D uncertain. The receptor's source is a human donor in good health (CMV status not recorded). Some clones in this sample may be carry-over from other donors' samples. The sample here was cultured PBMCs, taken from culture after CMV antigen stimulation. CDR3 coding DNA: TGTGCCAGCAGTAAAGAGATGAGCAATCAGCCCCAGCATTTT. This translates into CASSKEMSNQPQHF.